One and the same sample provided the 18 T cell receptor beta chains below, sequenced in a study of tumor and adjacent non-tumor tissue in lung cancer. No cell sorting was done before RNA was extracted from the tissue. TCRbeta libraries were built with three rounds of nested PCR, modified from ARM-PCR. TCRdb analysed the multiplex PCR reads with MiXCR anew, one entry per CDR3 protein. The sample consists of approximately 79,000 distinct CDR3 sequences, just under 75% of them appearing once. Sequencing was done on a sample of lung tumor tissue. The origin of the receptors is a middle-aged woman with non-small cell lung cancer.

This clonotype was seen a handful of times. Just one base apart from a much larger clone, this may be a read error. CDR3 DNA: TGTGCCAGCAATTTCCAGACAGGGCTACCCTACGAGCAGTACTTC. Encoded protein: CASNFQTGLPYEQYF. This chain uses TRBV28 with TRBJ2-7; TRBD1 matches at 7 bases. After removal of 7 bases from V and 2 bases from J, the junction contained 11 bases not matched to a gene. The CDR3 has 15 amino acids. Germline CDR1 reads MDHEN; CDR2 reads SYDVKM.

The V and J genes are TRBV5-4 and TRBJ2-1; 7 bases are a match to TRBD2. This CDR3 has 14 amino acids. Germline-derived CDR1 and CDR2 are SGHNT and YYREEE (reference sequence). The CDR3 sequence: CASRLGGGRNEQFF. DNA for the CDR3: TGTGCTAGCCGGCTTGGGGGAGGGAGGAATGAGCAGTTCTTC.

Comment on this clonotype: The germline gene is not matched at one end of the junction; a read error may be the cause. This rearrangement joins TRBV11-2 to TRBJ1-3, with 8 bases fitting TRBD1. This CDR3 contains 15 residues. Germline assignment: CDR1 SGHAT and CDR2 FQNNGV. CDR3 nucleotides: TGTACCAGCAACGGACAGGGTACATCCGGGAACACCATATATTTT. Its translation is CTSNGQGTSGNTIYF. Full variable domain (missing parts from reference TRBV11-2 and TRBJ1-3): EAGVAQSPRYKIIEKRQSVAFWCNPISGHATLYWYQQILGQGPKLLIQFQNNGVVDDSQLPKDRFSAERLKGVDSTLKIQPAKLEDSAVYLCTSNGQGTSGNTIYFGEGSWLTVV.

This clonotype occurred a few times. Possible read error: a much larger clone is one base away. The V and J genes are TRBV28 and TRBJ1-5; D uncertain. The germline V gene has CDR1 MDHEN and CDR2 SYDVKM. The CDR3 contains 12 residues. Trimming took 6 bases from V and 5 from J, leaving 8 bases between them. In nucleotides, the CDR3 is TGTGCCAGCAGCGGAGAGCATCAGCCCCAGCATTTT. Amino acids: CASSGEHQPQHF. Full variable domain (rest looked up from reference TRBV28 and TRBJ1-5): DVKVTQSSRYLVKRTGEKVFLECVQDMDHENMFWYRQDPGLGLRLIYFSYDVKMKEKGDIPEGYSVSREKKERFSLILESASTNQTSMYLCASSGEHQPQHFGDGTRLSIL.

Many counts were recorded for this clonotype. V is TRBV6-5 and J is TRBJ2-4; 7 bases agree with TRBD1. This CDR3 region has 16 residues. Losses at the gene ends were 5 bases for V and 8 bases for J; bases not matched to a gene: 15. Per germline, CDR1 MNHEY and CDR2 SVGAGI. This chain's CDR3 is CASSPTVLQGVDIQYF. In DNA, the CDR3 is TGTGCCAGCAGTCCCACCGTTCTCCAGGGGGTCGACATTCAGTACTTC.

Comment on this clonotype: Just one base apart from a much larger clone, this may be a read error. The gene calls are TRBV7-8 and TRBJ2-1, with a weak D call TRBD2 (6 bases). The CDR3 loop spans 13 amino acids. Germline CDR1 and CDR2: SGHVS and FQNEAQ. This CDR3 is CANSLDGTSEQFF. CDR3 bases: TGTGCCAACAGCTTAGATGGTACTAGCGAGCAGTTCTTC.

As to this clonotype: This likely comes from a read error, as the CDR3 has no conserved phenylalanine or tryptophan at its end. V gene TRBV29-1 combines with J gene TRBJ2-7; unclear D gene. Trimming pared 7 bases from V and 2 bases from J, leaving 12 bases between. The CDR3 runs to 12 residues. Germline values: CDR1 SQVTM, CDR2 ANQGSEA. This chain's CDR3 is CSAARSPYEQYL. The CDR3 DNA is TGCAGCGCGGCCCGGAGCCCCTACGAGCAGTACTTA.

In nucleotides, the CDR3 is TGTGCCTGGAGTATACGGCTGGAACTGTTTTTT. Translation gives CAWSIRLELFF. The V and J genes are TRBV30 and TRBJ1-4; D remains unclear. V was trimmed by 2 bases and J by 12 bases, leaving 10 bases between them. The CDR3 runs to 11 residues. CDR1 is GTSNPN, CDR2 SVGIG, per germline (reference sequence).

This clonotype was found once. The rearrangement uses TRBV6-5 and TRBJ2-7; weak D call: TRBD2 (6 bases). The CDR3 spans 17 residues. V dropped 6 bases and J dropped 1 base, with 22 bases sitting between them. The V gene's germline CDR1 is MNHEY and CDR2 SVGAGI. CDR3 loop: CASRPRGRGQTSYEQYF. In DNA form, the CDR3 reads TGTGCCAGCAGGCCTAGAGGGCGGGGCCAAACGTCCTACGAGCAGTACTTC.

The CDR3 sequence is CASSQDLNARLSYNEQFF. The CDR3 nucleotides read TGTGCCAGCAGCCAAGATCTAAACGCTAGGTTATCCTACAATGAGCAGTTCTTC. The rearrangement links TRBV14 to TRBJ2-1; D gene ambiguous. Germline values: CDR1 SGHDN, CDR2 FVKESK. This CDR3 spans 18 amino acids. The germline V and J ends were trimmed by 0 bases and 1 base, with 16 bases remaining between them.

As for this clonotype: One end of the junction is discordant with germline, which a read error may explain. V gene TRBV6-6 combines with J gene TRBJ2-3, with D perhaps TRBD2 (5 bases). There are 14 residues in the CDR3. CDR1 and CDR2 from the germline V gene are MNHNY and SVGAGI (reference sequence). The CDR3 nucleotides are TGTGCCAGCATTTACCTCCGGGATGGCGATACGCAGTATTTT. Encoded protein: CASIYLRDGDTQYF.

Turning to this clonotype: Its ends do not fully match the called genes, so a read error is possible. The chain recombines TRBV12-3 or TRBV12-4 with TRBJ1-5; D remains ambiguous. This CDR3 has 14 residues. The CDR3 spells CAGSSTVVRQPQHF. DNA of the CDR3: TGTGCCGGCAGTTCCACAGTGGTTCGTCAGCCCCAGCATTTT.

The chain uses TRBV11-2 and TRBJ2-1; D is uncertain. The V end lost 6 bases, the J end lost 14 bases, and 23 bases lay between the germline ends. Germline values: CDR1 SGHAT, CDR2 FQNNGV. CDR3 length: 14 amino acids. The CDR3 nucleotides are TGTGCCAGCAGTATCCCCGGAGCCGTGGGTGTGGAGTTCTTC. This sequence encodes CASSIPGAVGVEFF.

A remark on this clonotype: One end of the junction is discordant with germline, which a read error may explain. J is TRBJ2-1 and V is TRBV7-9; D is possibly TRBD1 or TRBD2 (5 bases each). This CDR3 is 16 amino acids long. Per the germline V gene, CDR1 is SEHNR and CDR2 is FQNEAQ (reference sequence). The CDR3 nucleotides are TGTGCCAGCAGCTACCGGGACCACTCAACGCTCACTGAGCAGCTCTTC. Residues: CASSYRDHSTLTEQLF.

In regard to this clonotype: One end of the junction fails to match germline, which may point to a read error. The V and J genes are TRBV11-2 and TRBJ2-7, with D maybe TRBD1 (6 bases). Germline V CDR1 and CDR2: SGHAT, FQNNGV. CDR3 length: 16 amino acids. Written as DNA, the CDR3 is TGTGCCGGCAACCCCCTCGGTGGGCAGGGGTACTACGAGCACTACTTC. Translated: CAGNPLGGQGYYEHYF. The full variable domain, rest sourced from reference TRBV11-2 and TRBJ2-7, is EAGVAQSPRYKIIEKRQSVAFWCNPISGHATLYWYQQILGQGPKLLIQFQNNGVVDDSQLPKDRFSAERLKGVDSTLKIQPAKLEDSAVYLCAGNPLGGQGYYEHYFGPGTRLTVT.

The V call is TRBV6-5, the J call TRBJ2-2; D is possibly TRBD1 (6 bases). CDR1 and CDR2 from the germline V gene are MNHEY and SVGAGI. The CDR3 spans 16 residues. Trimming pared 6 bases from V and 10 bases from J, leaving 24 bases between. CDR3 in amino acids: CASSRSRTANTLELFF. CDR3 DNA: TGTGCCAGCAGCCGCAGTCGGACAGCGAACACCTTGGAGCTGTTTTTT.

This clonotype was counted a single time. Germline is not matched at one junction end, which may reflect a read error. The genes are TRBV19 and TRBJ2-1, with D possibly TRBD2 on 5 matching bases. Germline V CDR1 and CDR2: LNHDA, SQIVND (reference sequence). CDR3 length equals 12 residues. In nucleotides, the CDR3 is TGTGACAGTAGTATAGCGTCCAATGAGCAGTTCTTC. It yields the protein CDSSIASNEQFF.

About this clonotype itself: A junction boundary mismatches the germline segment, possibly from a read error. The genes are TRBV11-2 and TRBJ2-2; TRBD2 matches 9 bases. This CDR3 contains 18 residues. CDR1 and CDR2 from the germline V gene are SGHAT and FQNNGV. CDR3 loop: CANSFSMGLAGRTGEPFF. In DNA form, the CDR3 reads TGTGCTAACAGCTTCTCCATGGGGCTAGCGGGGCGAACCGGGGAGCCGTTTTTT.